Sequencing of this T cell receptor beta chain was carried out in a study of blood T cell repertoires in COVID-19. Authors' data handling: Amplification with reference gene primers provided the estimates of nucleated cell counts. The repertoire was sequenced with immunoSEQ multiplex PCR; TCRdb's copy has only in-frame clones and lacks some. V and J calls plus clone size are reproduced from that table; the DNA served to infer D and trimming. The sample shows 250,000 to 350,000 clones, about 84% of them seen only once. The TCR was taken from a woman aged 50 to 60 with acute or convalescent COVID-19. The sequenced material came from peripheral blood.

The CDR3 loop reads CASSPRQGLEAFF. The DNA for the CDR3 is TGTGCCAGCAGCCCCCGACAGGGGCTCGAAGCTTTCTTT. J is TRBJ1-1 and V is TRBV5-4; TRBD1 matches at 8 bases. There are 13 residues in the CDR3. V trimming: 4 bases; J trimming: 8 bases; junction bases outside the gene matches: 7. Germline V gene lookup returns CDR1 SGHNT and CDR2 YYREEE (reference sequence).